What follows describes a single TCR beta chain. Its target is not known. Each TCR beta cDNA library carried unique molecular identifiers. TCRdb recomputed calls from the PCR reads with MiXCR, one row per CDR3 protein. The sample has about 540,000 distinct CDR3 sequences; around 34% are singletons. The data originate from a study of post-analysis software for immune sequencing data. Study results and caveats: Patients carried roughly five TRBV segments more frequently than controls did, and TRBV5-6, TRBV5-1 and TRBV20-1 were among them.

CDR3 length equals 11 residues. Germline V gene data show CDR1 as SQVTM and CDR2 as ANQGSEA. The V gene end was trimmed by 6 bases and the J gene end by 5 bases; junction bases not matched to a gene: 1. This rearrangement joins TRBV29-1 to TRBJ2-7, with 10 bases lining up with TRBD2. The source of this sequence is a girl between 2 and 17 years old with multiple sclerosis. Sequencing was carried out using blood. CDR3 nucleotide sequence: TGCAGCGTCGGACTAGCGGACGAGCAGTACTTC. Amino acids: CSVGLADEQYF.